This TCR beta chain appears in the sequencing data of a study of control samples from healthy donors and cancer patients. Repertoires were generated with immunoSEQ multiplex PCR, while TCRdb's copy carries only in-frame clones and drops some. This sample has tens of thousands of clones, with 80% to 90% found just once. The sequence was obtained from a woman aged 45-65 years with lung cancer. Sequencing was performed on PBMCs.

The CDR3 DNA follows: TGTGCCTGGAGTTTTGGGGTCGGCACTGAAGCTTTCTTT. This sequence encodes CAWSFGVGTEAFF. The chain links TRBV30 to TRBJ1-1, with no clear D. This CDR3 is built from 13 residues. Germline V gives CDR1 GTSNPN, CDR2 SVGIG (reference sequence). Trimming stripped 2 bases from V and 4 bases from J, with 11 bases between. The whole variable domain, filled in from reference TRBV30 and TRBJ1-1, reads SQTIHQWPATLVQPVGSPLSLECTVEGTSNPNLYWYRQAAGRGLQLLFYSVGIGQISSEVPQNLSASRPQDRQFILSSKKLLLSDSGFYLCAWSFGVGTEAFFGQGTRLTVV.